The 29 T cell receptor beta chains below were found in one sample sequenced in a study of human CD8 memory T cell subsets. Libraries for TCR beta were constructed using UMI-labeled 5' RACE. TCRdb reprocessed the 5' RACE reads and keeps a single row for each CDR3 protein, giving no DNA. Its clone listing holds about 9,200 distinct CDR3 sequences. Sequenced sample: CD8+ stem-like memory T cells (TSCM and TCM) sorted from PBMCs. Subset described: stem-like memory CD8 T cells (TSTEM), CCR7+ PD-1- TIGIT-. The receptors stem from a human donor in good health.

This chain joins TRBV7-2 and TRBJ1-5; the D call of TRBD1 rests on TCRdb alone, since no DNA is present to check it. Germline CDR1 SGHTA, CDR2 FQGNSA. The CDR3 loop spans 17 amino acids. CDR3 sequence reads: CASTHSGTDNSNQPQHF.

V usage is TRBV6-6 and J usage is TRBJ2-2; TCRdb lists TRBD1, though no DNA is available to test this call. The CDR3 sequence is 14 residues long. CDR1 and CDR2 (germline): MNHNY, SVGAGI (reference sequence). Here the CDR3 reads CASSPGQGAGELFF.

The chain recombines TRBV7-7 with TRBJ2-5. The length of the CDR3 is 13 residues. Germline V gives CDR1 SSHAT, CDR2 FNYEAQ (reference sequence). CDR3 sequence: CASSLALQETQYF. The variable domain in full, completed from reference TRBV7-7 and TRBJ2-5, reads GAGVSQSPRYKVTKRGQDVTLRCDPISSHATLYWYQQALGQGPEFLTYFNYEAQPDKSGLPSDRFSAERPEGSISTLTIQRTEQRDSAMYRCASSLALQETQYFGPGTRLLVL.

This clonotype counts as medium-sized by frequency. The chain has TRBV20-1 and TRBJ2-2. The CDR3 has 14 amino acids. The germline V gene has CDR1 DFQATT and CDR2 SNEGSKA (reference sequence). The CDR3 loop reads CSARMGRDTGELFF.

The chain uses TRBV12-3 or TRBV12-4 and TRBJ2-5; TCRdb gives TRBD2 as the D gene, but with no DNA this cannot be confirmed. The CDR3 consists of 16 residues. CDR3 amino acids: CASSPLAGGTQGTQYF.

The chain combines TRBV10-3 with TRBJ2-1. In germline, CDR1 is ENHRY, CDR2 SYGVKD. This CDR3 region has 12 residues. The CDR3 loop reads CAIKDSLNEQFF.

The chain employs TRBV7-7 and TRBJ2-1. CDR3 length equals 15 residues. CDR1 and CDR2 (germline): SSHAT, FNYEAQ (reference sequence). The CDR3 sequence: CASSLGADSYNEQFF.

The V call is TRBV4-3, the J call TRBJ2-7; lacking DNA, the TRBD1 call made by TCRdb goes unchecked. This CDR3 region has 15 residues. Germline V gene sequence: CDR1 LGHNA, CDR2 YSLEER. The CDR3: CASSLSLGASYEQYF.

The genes are TRBV21-1 and TRBJ2-7. TRBV21-1 is a listed pseudogene. The CDR3 sequence is 15 residues long. The CDR3 region is CASSKVVAIRYEQYF.

The J gene is TRBJ2-1, the V gene TRBV7-7. In germline, CDR1 is SSHAT, CDR2 FNYEAQ (reference sequence). The CDR3 is 13 amino acids. This CDR3 reads CASSFLIGDEQFF.

This chain uses TRBV4-3 with TRBJ1-2; TCRdb designates TRBD1, a call that cannot be tested without DNA. Germline V CDR1 and CDR2: LGHNA, YSLEER. CDR3 size: 15 residues. The CDR3 sequence is CASSQERTGPYGYTF.

The chain employs TRBV6-2 or TRBV6-3 and TRBJ1-6; TCRdb's D gene call, TRBD1, goes unchecked for lack of DNA. The CDR3 runs to 13 residues. The germline CDR1 and CDR2 sequences are MNHEY and SVGEGT. CDR3 protein: CASRIGAYSPLHF.

The chain recombines TRBV7-9 with TRBJ2-5; there is no DNA to check the TCRdb D call of TRBD1. Germline CDR1 reads SEHNR; CDR2 reads FQNEAQ (reference sequence). CDR3 length equals 15 residues. The CDR3 protein is CASPPSSGLQETQYF.

V is TRBV6-2 or TRBV6-3 and J is TRBJ2-1. The germline V gene has CDR1 MNHEY and CDR2 SVGEGT. This CDR3 has 13 amino acids. The CDR3: CASSNSAHNEQFF.

The chain combines TRBV9 with TRBJ1-2; TCRdb calls TRBD1, which cannot be checked without DNA. This CDR3 has 14 amino acids. CDR1 is SGDLS and CDR2 is YYNGEE in the germline V gene. This CDR3 is CASSAIRDSYGYTF.

The chain is built from TRBV5-5 and TRBJ2-7; the D gene TCRdb calls, TRBD1, cannot be checked with no DNA. The length of the CDR3 is 15 residues. The germline gives CDR1 SGHKS, CDR2 YYEKEE (reference sequence). The CDR3 loop is CASSQPRDRGYEQYF.

V gene TRBV21-1 combines with J gene TRBJ2-7; TCRdb proposes TRBD1, but this gene call is untestable without DNA. TRBV21-1 is an annotated pseudogene. The CDR3 covers 17 residues. This chain's CDR3 is CASSKAGQGRVSYEQYF.

The CDR3 loop reads CASSLERSNEQFF. The V gene is TRBV13, the J gene TRBJ2-1; TCRdb designates TRBD2, a call that cannot be tested without DNA. Germline V gives CDR1 PRHDT, CDR2 FYEKMQ (reference sequence). CDR3 size: 13 residues.

The chain is built from TRBV7-6 and TRBJ2-1; the D call from TCRdb, TRBD2, cannot be confirmed without DNA. The CDR3 has 16 residues. Germline CDR1 and CDR2: SGHVS and FNYEAQ. The CDR3 spells CASSPRTSGSRHEQFF.

This chain links TRBV2 with TRBJ2-5; absent DNA, TCRdb's TRBD2 call cannot be checked. Germline-derived CDR1 and CDR2 are SNHLY and FYNNEI. This CDR3 has 14 amino acids. The CDR3 reads CASSEGTSPRTQYF.

The chain recombines TRBV6-6 with TRBJ2-7; the TRBD1 assignment by TCRdb is unverifiable without DNA. The CDR3 contains 13 residues. Germline V gives CDR1 MNHNY, CDR2 SVGAGI (reference sequence). The CDR3 here is CASSQGMNYEQYF.

Considering frequency, this clonotype is large. The CDR3 reads CSAREGDLNYGYTF. The chain is built from TRBV20-1 and TRBJ1-2. The CDR3 extends over 14 amino acids. Germline CDR1 is DFQATT and CDR2 is SNEGSKA (reference sequence).

This chain uses TRBV27 with TRBJ2-7; TCRdb's D gene call, TRBD1, goes unchecked for lack of DNA. Germline values: CDR1 MNHEY, CDR2 SMNVEV (reference sequence). The CDR3 runs 15 residues. CDR3 amino acids: CASREDRGMTYEQYF.

This chain uses TRBV18 with TRBJ1-2. CDR1 is KGHSH and CDR2 is LQKENI in the germline V gene. The CDR3 runs 16 residues. Here the CDR3 reads CASSPGREPHLFGYTF. The full variable domain, completed using reference TRBV18 and TRBJ1-2, is NAGVMQNPRHLVRRRGQEARLRCSPMKGHSHVYWYRQLPEEGLKFMVYLQKENIIDESGMPKERFSAEFPKEGPSILRIQQVVRGDSAAYFCASSPGREPHLFGYTFGSGTRLTVV.

The J gene is TRBJ2-1, the V gene TRBV7-6. The germline V gene has CDR1 SGHVS and CDR2 FNYEAQ. The CDR3 consists of 13 residues. CDR3 loop: CASSLAVTHEQFF.

This chain uses TRBV7-9 with TRBJ2-5; there is no DNA to check the TCRdb D call of TRBD1. The CDR3 runs 18 residues. The germline V gene has CDR1 SEHNR and CDR2 FQNEAQ (reference sequence). The CDR3 reads CASSLAGNTAGEKETQYF.

This clonotype shows up as large by frequency. The chain carries TRBV5-5 and TRBJ1-1; lacking DNA, the TRBD1 call made by TCRdb goes unchecked. This CDR3 has 17 residues. Looked up from germline, CDR1 is SGHKS and CDR2 is YYEKEE (reference sequence). This CDR3 is CASSSRGSGALGTEAFF. Full variable domain (rest looked up from reference TRBV5-5 and TRBJ1-1): DAGVTQSPTHLIKTRGQQVTLRCSPISGHKSVSWYQQVLGQGPQFIFQYYEKEERGRGNFPDRFSARQFPNYSSELNVNALLLGDSALYLCASSSRGSGALGTEAFFGQGTRLTVV.

The V call is TRBV6-1, the J call TRBJ1-2; TCRdb's assignment of TRBD1 cannot be checked, as there is no DNA. The germline CDR1 and CDR2 sequences are MNHNS and SASEGT. CDR3 length: 13 amino acids. The CDR3 is CASSGMGHYGYTF.

V is TRBV7-8 and J is TRBJ2-1; as DNA is missing, the TRBD2 call by TCRdb cannot be tested. This CDR3 has 14 amino acids. Germline V gene lookup returns CDR1 SGHVS and CDR2 FQNEAQ. CDR3 protein: CASSLRNLAWEQFF. The variable domain in full, with the rest retrieved from reference TRBV7-8 and TRBJ2-1, is GAGVSQSPRYKVAKRGQDVALRCDPISGHVSLFWYQQALGQGPEFLTYFQNEAQLDKSGLPSDRFFAERPEGSVSTLKIQRTQQEDSAVYLCASSLRNLAWEQFFGPGTRLTVL.